Shown below are 19 T cell receptor beta chains from a single sample sequenced in a study of brain metastases from non-small cell lung cancer (dated by TCRdb to the late 2010s). Libraries were constructed by the immunoSEQ multiplex PCR assay. TCRdb stores this immuneACCESS table with in-frame sequences only. Part of the clones is absent; in the studies checked, under half of the shortfall reflects unresolved V genes, and no reason is known for the rest. This sample holds 950 to 1,500 clones; 89% were observed only once. The ten most abundant clones make up around 7.5% of the sample. Material for sequencing was tumor-adjacent normal tissue. The receptor set was obtained from a donor at least 40 years old with non-small cell lung cancer.

This chain connects TRBV5-6 to TRBJ2-2, with unresolved D. This CDR3 is built from 12 residues. V lost 0 bases and J 9 bases, leaving 6 bases between the germline ends. Germline assignment: CDR1 SGHDT and CDR2 YYEEEE. CDR3 nucleotide sequence: TGTGCCAGCAGCTTGGACCGGAGGGAGCTGTTTTTT. Translated: CASSLDRRELFF.

The chain recombines TRBV5-4 with TRBJ2-1; D is perhaps TRBD2 (6 bases). Germline loops: CDR1 SGHNT, CDR2 YYREEE (reference sequence). Trimming cost V 2 bases and J 7 bases, with 10 bases left between them. The CDR3 is made up of 13 amino acids. This chain's CDR3 is CASSFSRGNEQFF. For the CDR3, the DNA is TGTGCCAGCAGCTTCTCCCGGGGGAATGAGCAGTTCTTC.

This clone was picked up a small number of times. The V gene is TRBV5-1, the J gene TRBJ2-2; tentatively, D is TRBD1 (6 bases). The CDR3 loop spans 13 amino acids. In germline, CDR1 is SGHRS, CDR2 YFSETQ. V was shortened by 6 bases and J by 4 bases, with 10 bases between the two germline ends. CDR3 in amino acids: CASTQGGTGELFF. The CDR3 nucleotides read TGCGCCAGCACCCAAGGGGGCACCGGGGAGCTGTTTTTT.

CDR3 amino acids: CASGLGEGRETQYF. In DNA, the CDR3 is TGTGCTAGTGGTTTGGGGGAAGGACGGGAGACCCAGTACTTC. V gene TRBV12-5 combines with J gene TRBJ2-5; D gene unclear. Per the germline V gene, CDR1 is LGHNT and CDR2 is FRNRAP. The germline V and J ends were trimmed by 1 base and 5 bases, with 11 bases remaining between them. The CDR3 length is 14 residues.

The chain carries TRBV7-2 and TRBJ1-1; D remains ambiguous. Germline CDR1 is SGHTA and CDR2 is FQGNSA. V lost 1 base and J lost 3, with 6 bases in between. The CDR3 spans 13 residues. CDR3 sequence: CASSLVFDTEAFF. For the CDR3, the DNA is TGTGCCAGCAGCTTAGTTTTTGACACTGAAGCTTTCTTT.

The rearrangement uses TRBV18 and TRBJ1-4; a possible D gene is TRBD1 (5 bases). This CDR3 is 15 amino acids long. Germline CDR1 reads KGHSH; CDR2 reads LQKENI. V was trimmed by 4 bases and J by 12 bases, leaving 21 bases between them. The CDR3 is CASSLPIAGSFELFF. CDR3 DNA: TGTGCCAGCTCACTACCGATTGCAGGGTCGTTTGAACTGTTTTTT.

This clone was seen once. The chain combines TRBV7-9 with TRBJ2-3; 9 bases are a match to TRBD2. Per germline, CDR1 SEHNR and CDR2 FQNEAQ (reference sequence). V gave up 3 bases and J gave up 3 bases; unmatched junction bases: 4. The CDR3 extends over 15 amino acids. The CDR3 loop reads CASSFRGRGTDTQYF. The CDR3 DNA reads TGTGCCAGCAGCTTTCGCGGGAGGGGAACAGATACGCAGTATTTT.

V is TRBV6-5 and J is TRBJ1-2; TRBD1 matches at 7 bases. V trimming: 3 bases; J trimming: 12 bases; junction bases outside the gene matches: 10. Germline lookup yields CDR1 MNHEY and CDR2 SVGAGI. The CDR3 spans 13 residues. CDR3 nucleotide sequence: TGTGCCAGCAGTTATTCGACAGGGCGTTTTAACACCTTC. Amino acids: CASSYSTGRFNTF.

The rearrangement links TRBV3-1 (or the pseudogene TRBV3-2) to TRBJ1-1, with 7 bases aligning to TRBD1. Germline V lookup: CDR1 LGHDT, CDR2 YNNKEL (reference sequence). The CDR3 consists of 13 residues. V lost 1 base to trimming and J lost 7 bases; unmatched junction nucleotides: 3. The CDR3 spells CASSQGTGVEAFF. The CDR3 DNA reads TGTGCCAGCAGCCAAGGGACAGGAGTTGAAGCTTTCTTT.

V usage is TRBV6-2 or TRBV6-3 and J usage is TRBJ1-6; 9 nucleotides agree with TRBD1. The CDR3 totals 18 residues. Germline V gene lookup returns CDR1 MNHEY and CDR2 SVGEGT. J lost 8 bases, V lost 2 bases, and 13 bases had no gene match. The CDR3 sequence: CASSYPRQGVLLDSPLHF. The CDR3 nucleotides are TGTGCCAGCAGTTACCCGAGACAGGGGGTGTTATTGGATTCACCCCTCCACTTT.

This clone has only one observation. V is TRBV4-3 and J is TRBJ2-7; a weak D match, TRBD1 (5 bases). Germline V gene lookup returns CDR1 LGHNA and CDR2 YSLEER. This CDR3 contains 16 residues. Trimming stripped 4 bases from V and 7 bases from J, with 23 bases between. CDR3 nucleotide sequence: TGCGCCAGCAGCCCCCAAGAAGCAGGGTCAAGTGAAGAGCAGTACTTC. This translates into CASSPQEAGSSEEQYF.

The chain links TRBV18 to TRBJ1-6; D is undetermined. The CDR3 runs 16 residues. V was trimmed by 2 bases and J by 0 bases, leaving 8 bases between them. Germline V gene sequence: CDR1 KGHSH, CDR2 LQKENI. The DNA for the CDR3 is TGTGCCAGCTCACCAAAGCGGGACTCCTATAATTCACCCCTCCACTTT. It encodes CASSPKRDSYNSPLHF.

This chain links TRBV6-2 or TRBV6-3 with TRBJ1-5, with TRBD1 matching 7 bases. The germline V gene has CDR1 MNHEY and CDR2 SVGEGT. The CDR3 runs 15 residues. V gave up 6 bases and J gave up 7 bases; unmatched junction bases: 12. CDR3 nucleotide sequence: TGTGCCAGCAGCCCTTCCACAGGGGAGGACCAGCCCCAGCATTTT. It specifies CASSPSTGEDQPQHF.

The chain uses TRBV19 and TRBJ2-2, with 10 bases that match TRBD1. The CDR3 is 24 residues long. Losses at the gene ends were 5 bases for V and 0 bases for J; bases not matched to a gene: 27. The germline gives CDR1 LNHDA, CDR2 SQIVND (reference sequence). The CDR3 sequence is CASSFDRDRGDNKDRETNTGELFF. The CDR3 region has the DNA TGTGCCAGTAGTTTCGACCGGGACAGGGGAGATAACAAGGATCGAGAAACGAACACCGGGGAGCTGTTTTTT.

The chain employs TRBV7-2 and TRBJ2-7; maybe TRBD2 (5 bases). Germline CDR1 is SGHTA and CDR2 is FQGNSA. The CDR3 loop spans 13 amino acids. V gave up 2 bases and J gave up 2 bases, with 7 bases separating them. The CDR3 sequence is CASSLSGAYEQYF. CDR3 in DNA: TGTGCCAGCAGCTTAAGCGGAGCCTACGAGCAGTACTTC.

The V and J genes are TRBV2 and TRBJ2-2; TRBD2 aligns across 11 bases. CDR3 length equals 15 residues. V gave up 9 bases and J gave up 0 bases; unmatched junction bases: 3. The germline CDR1 and CDR2 sequences are SNHLY and FYNNEI. The CDR3 sequence is CASMTSGANTGELFF. The CDR3 DNA reads TGTGCCAGTATGACTAGCGGGGCGAACACCGGGGAGCTGTTTTTT.

The chain is built from TRBV24-1 and TRBJ2-2, with D perhaps matching TRBD1 (5 bases). Germline V gives CDR1 KGHDR, CDR2 SFDVKD. Trimming removed 2 bases from V and 1 base from J, with 10 bases in between. CDR3 size: 16 residues. The CDR3 DNA sequence: TGTGCCACCAGTGATTCAGGGTTACGGAACACCGGGGAGCTGTTTTTT. It yields the protein CATSDSGLRNTGELFF.

The gene calls are TRBV4-3 and TRBJ1-4; D is perhaps TRBD1 (5 bases). Trimming took off 4 bases at V and 5 bases at J, with 14 bases between the two ends. In germline, CDR1 is LGHNA, CDR2 YSLEER. The CDR3 sequence is 15 residues long. The CDR3 here is CASSRTLDSNEKLFF. Written as DNA, the CDR3 is TGCGCCAGCAGCCGGACACTGGATTCCAATGAAAAACTGTTTTTT.

The chain has TRBV2 and TRBJ1-4; the match to TRBD1 covers 9 bases. CDR1 and CDR2 (germline): SNHLY, FYNNEI. J was trimmed by 6 bases and V by 11 bases; bases with no gene match: 7. This CDR3 is built from 13 residues. CDR3: CASQGDRDEKLFF. In DNA, the CDR3 is TGTGCCTCTCAAGGGGACAGGGATGAAAAACTGTTTTTT.